The present TCR beta chain was sequenced within a study of OX40 agonist ivuxolimab in advanced cancers. V dropped 5 bases and J dropped 6; count of bases not matched to a gene: 7. This CDR3 region has 15 residues. Germline V gene data show CDR1 as MNHEY and CDR2 as SMNVEV (reference sequence). Clones were sequenced by immunoSEQ multiplex PCR, and TCRdb holds only the in-frame ones, with some missing. The data show about 98,000 clones, with around 85% seen just once and approximately 0.54% held by the top ten. This clonotype originated in an adult with an advanced solid tumor such as melanoma, head and neck, liver or kidney cancer. The chain combines TRBV27 with TRBJ2-1; 10 bases are a match to TRBD1. The sequencing here drew on CD4+ or CD8+ T cells sorted from blood, taken in a trial of the OX40 agonist ivuxolimab. Here the CDR3 reads CASSGRDRGGNEQFF. The CDR3 DNA sequence: TGTGCCAGCAGTGGCCGGGACAGGGGAGGCAATGAGCAGTTCTTC.